Below are 19 T cell receptor beta chains sequenced from a single sample in a study of T-cell reconstitution after alpha-beta-depleted transplantation in children. Unique molecular identifiers were incorporated during preparation of the TCRbeta library. A single record per CDR3 protein comes from TCRdb applying MiXCR to the PCR reads. The sample has around 370,000 distinct CDR3 sequences, about a sixth seen once. The material was PBMCs, mostly from graft donor cells, obtained 360 days after TCRalphabeta/CD19-depleted stem cell transplant. Receptors were obtained from a male patient aged 2 to 9 who had a stem cell transplant for acute lymphoblastic leukemia, so the T cells may come from the graft donor.

This chain uses TRBV4-3 with TRBJ2-1, with 9 bases fitting TRBD2. The V and J ends lost 3 bases and 4 bases, in that order; junction bases with no gene match: 10. CDR3 length: 17 amino acids. Per germline, CDR1 LGHNA and CDR2 YSLEER. As DNA, the CDR3 is TGCGCCAGCAGCCACCCCAGCGACGCGGGAGGGTACAATGAGCAGTTCTTC. Its translation is CASSHPSDAGGYNEQFF.

The chain recombines TRBV18 with TRBJ2-3; tentatively, D is TRBD1 or TRBD2 (5 bases each). This CDR3 spans 16 amino acids. The V end lost 2 bases, the J end lost 2 bases, and 14 bases lay between the germline ends. Germline CDR1 is KGHSH and CDR2 is LQKENI. CDR3 sequence: CASSPRSGTLTDTQYF. CDR3 in DNA: TGTGCCAGCTCACCAAGGTCCGGGACCCTCACAGATACGCAGTATTTT.

The chain carries TRBV15 and TRBJ1-1, with D possibly TRBD1 on 5 matching bases. The germline V gene has CDR1 LNHNV and CDR2 YYDKDF (reference sequence). The CDR3 extends over 15 amino acids. Trimming shortened V by 0 bases and J by 5 bases, and 13 bases separated the two germline ends. CDR3 in DNA: TGTGCCACCAGCAGAGAAGGGGACGGCAGAACTGAAGCTTTCTTT. This codes for CATSREGDGRTEAFF.

This clonotype was detected only a few times. This rearrangement joins TRBV7-2 to TRBJ2-2, with 12 bases that match TRBD2. Germline-derived CDR1 and CDR2 are SGHTA and FQGNSA. The ends lost 5 bases at V and 0 bases at J; junction bases unmatched: 4. This CDR3 is 17 amino acids long. Written as DNA, the CDR3 is TGTGCCAGCAGCCTGAGGACTAGCGGGGCGAACACCGGGGAGCTGTTTTTT. The encoded protein is CASSLRTSGANTGELFF.

V usage is TRBV3-1 and J usage is TRBJ2-3; D is perhaps TRBD1 (6 bases). The CDR3 contains 17 residues. The V and J ends lost 3 bases and 1 base respectively, with 17 bases between them. Looked up from germline, CDR1 is LGHDT and CDR2 is YNNKEL (reference sequence). The CDR3 bases are TGTGCCAGCAGCCAGGGTATTGCTTGGGGGCGCACAGATACGCAGTATTTT. Its protein is CASSQGIAWGRTDTQYF.

This chain uses TRBV6-1 with TRBJ1-2, with D possibly matching TRBD1 (6 bases). The CDR3 has 17 amino acids. V lost 6 bases and J 3 bases, leaving 23 bases between the germline ends. Germline assignment: CDR1 MNHNS and CDR2 SASEGT. CDR3 amino acids: CASSRSPIQGQDYGYTF. The CDR3 DNA follows: TGTGCCAGCAGCAGAAGCCCCATACAGGGACAAGACTATGGCTACACCTTC.

The chain recombines TRBV7-2 with TRBJ2-1, with 7 bases matching TRBD1. Unmatched junction bases numbered 4, after V lost 0 bases and J lost 8 bases. The germline V gene has CDR1 SGHTA and CDR2 FQGNSA. CDR3 length: 14 amino acids. The CDR3 DNA reads as TGTGCCAGCAGCTTAGCCTGGGACAGCGATGAGCAGTTCTTC. Translating it yields CASSLAWDSDEQFF.

This clonotype was picked up a small number of times. The rearrangement joins TRBV12-3 or TRBV12-4 to TRBJ2-2; D unresolved. This CDR3 is 17 amino acids long. Trimming left V 5 bases short and J 5 bases short, with 21 bases between. For the CDR3, the DNA is TGTGCCAGCAGTCCTTCATTGACCACTACTACTACCGGGGAGCTGTTTTTT. Amino acids: CASSPSLTTTTTGELFF.

The table lists this clonotype with many counts. The rearrangement joins TRBV5-1 to TRBJ2-1, with D possibly matching TRBD1 (6 bases). The CDR3 runs 17 residues. V was pared by 2 bases and J by 4 bases, with 19 bases between. Germline CDR1 is SGHRS and CDR2 is YFSETQ. CDR3 amino acids: CASSFPPAGATYNEQFF. CDR3 coding DNA: TGCGCCAGCAGCTTCCCCCCTGCAGGGGCCACTTACAATGAGCAGTTCTTC.

CDR3 protein: CASSLLRGSSTDTQYF. CDR3 sequence (DNA): TGTGCCAGCAGTTTACTTCGCGGGAGTAGCACAGATACGCAGTATTTT. The chain has TRBV28 and TRBJ2-3; TRBD2 matches at 7 bases. Germline lookup yields CDR1 MDHEN and CDR2 SYDVKM. The CDR3 is 16 residues long. With 2 bases clipped from V and 0 bases from J, the junction kept 5 bases outside the gene matches.

This clonotype appeared a few times. The chain combines TRBV7-6 with TRBJ2-1; unclear D gene. This CDR3 has 15 amino acids. Looked up from germline, CDR1 is SGHVS and CDR2 is FNYEAQ. V was clipped by 7 bases and J by 3 bases, with 16 bases between them. CDR3 sequence: CASTITHMSYNEQFF. In DNA, the CDR3 is TGTGCCAGCACCATAACCCATATGAGCTACAATGAGCAGTTCTTC.

The chain recombines TRBV29-1 with TRBJ2-5, with 7 nucleotides matching TRBD1. The CDR3 extends over 14 amino acids. With V trimmed by 6 bases and J by 5 bases, 12 bases remained unmatched. CDR1 and CDR2 from the germline V gene are SQVTM and ANQGSEA. CDR3 in DNA: TGCAGCGTGGGGGCCAGGACAGGCGGGGAGACCCAGTACTTC. The encoded protein is CSVGARTGGETQYF. Drawing the rest from reference TRBV29-1 and TRBJ2-5, the complete variable domain is SAVISQKPSRDICQRGTSLTIQCQVDSQVTMMFWYRQQPGQSLTLIATANQGSEATYESGFVIDKFPISRPNLTFSTLTVSNMSPEDSSIYLCSVGARTGGETQYFGPGTRLLVL.

The sample holds many counts of this clonotype. This sequence joins TRBV7-3 and TRBJ2-1; 9 bases are a match to TRBD2. Germline V gene sequence: CDR1 SGHTA, CDR2 FQGTGA. Unmatched junction bases numbered 5, after V lost 2 bases and J lost 3 bases. The CDR3 length is 16 residues. CDR3 in amino acids: CASSLGAGGVYNEQFF. CDR3 coding DNA: TGTGCCAGCAGCTTAGGAGCGGGAGGTGTCTACAATGAGCAGTTCTTC.

This clonotype was counted ten times or more. This rearrangement joins TRBV25-1 to TRBJ2-5, with 9 bases matching TRBD1. V shed 1 base and J 2 bases; nucleotides not matched to a gene: 5. CDR3 size: 16 residues. The germline gives CDR1 MGHDK, CDR2 SYGVNS. The CDR3 loop reads CASSEFGDRGQETQYF. Written as DNA, the CDR3 is TGTGCCAGCAGTGAATTTGGAGACAGGGGGCAAGAGACCCAGTACTTC.

There are a few counts of this clonotype. This chain links TRBV28 with TRBJ2-3, with TRBD2 matching over 15 bases. Germline V gene sequence: CDR1 MDHEN, CDR2 SYDVKM. J was trimmed by 13 bases and V by 6 bases; bases with no gene match: 8. The CDR3 extends over 14 amino acids. In DNA form, the CDR3 reads TGTGCCAGCAGCTTCGGACTAGCGGGAGGGCCTAAGTATTTT. Residues: CASSFGLAGGPKYF.

V usage is TRBV28 and J usage is TRBJ2-3; TRBD1 matches 8 bases. J gave up 2 bases and V 3 bases, and 13 bases lay outside the gene matches. The CDR3 is made up of 18 amino acids. In germline, CDR1 is MDHEN, CDR2 SYDVKM. The CDR3 is CASSFGQGLVTVTDTQYF. CDR3 nucleotide sequence: TGTGCCAGCAGTTTCGGACAGGGTTTGGTCACGGTCACAGATACGCAGTATTTT.

This clonotype has just a few counts. V is TRBV5-1 and J is TRBJ2-4; D uncertain. Trimming removed 5 bases at V and 1 base at J, with 7 bases between. The germline V gene has CDR1 SGHRS and CDR2 YFSETQ. The CDR3 extends over 13 amino acids. This CDR3 is CASRSQAKNIQYF. The CDR3 DNA is TGCGCCAGCAGGAGTCAGGCCAAAAACATTCAGTACTTC.

This clonotype has only a few counts. This sequence joins TRBV29-1 and TRBJ2-7, with D tentatively TRBD1 or TRBD2 (5 bases each). The V and J ends lost 4 bases and 8 bases respectively, with 9 bases between them. Germline V gene lookup returns CDR1 SQVTM and CDR2 ANQGSEA. This CDR3 comprises 10 residues. This CDR3 reads CSVVGRQQYF. The CDR3 DNA follows: TGCAGCGTTGTGGGACGCCAGCAGTACTTC.

This chain joins TRBV7-2 and TRBJ1-2, with 7 nucleotides matching TRBD1. Per germline, CDR1 SGHTA and CDR2 FQGNSA. The CDR3 contains 15 residues. The V segment lost 0 bases and the J segment 4 bases; nucleotides outside the gene matches: 5. The CDR3 region has the DNA TGTGCCAGCAGCTTAGCTACCGGGACAGCCTATGGCTACACCTTC. Protein: CASSLATGTAYGYTF.